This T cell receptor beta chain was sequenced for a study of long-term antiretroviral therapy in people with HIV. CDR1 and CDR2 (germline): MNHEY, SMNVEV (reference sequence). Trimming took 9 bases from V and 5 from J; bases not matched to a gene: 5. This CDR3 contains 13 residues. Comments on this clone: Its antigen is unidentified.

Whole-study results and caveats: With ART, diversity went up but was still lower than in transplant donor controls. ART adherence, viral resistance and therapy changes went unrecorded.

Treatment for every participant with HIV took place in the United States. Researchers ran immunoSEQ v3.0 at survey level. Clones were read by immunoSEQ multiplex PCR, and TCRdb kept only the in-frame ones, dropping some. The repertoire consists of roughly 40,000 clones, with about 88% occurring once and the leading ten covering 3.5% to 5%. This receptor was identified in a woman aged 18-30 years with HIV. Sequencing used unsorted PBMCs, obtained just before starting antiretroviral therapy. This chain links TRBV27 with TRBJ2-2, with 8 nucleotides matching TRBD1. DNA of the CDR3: TGTGCCAGTGGGGGACAGGTAACCGGGGAGCTGTTTTTT. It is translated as CASGGQVTGELFF.